One and the same sample provided the 19 T cell receptor beta chains below, sequenced in a study of blood T cell repertoires in COVID-19. Sequenced by immunoSEQ multiplex PCR; TCRdb stores in-frame clones only, minus some. This table holds about 180,000 clones, 80% to 90% found once. Sequencing input: peripheral blood. The receptor source for this set is a woman over 75 with COVID-19, enrolled during active disease.

The chain recombines TRBV28 with TRBJ1-6; D is perhaps TRBD1 (6 bases). The ends were cut back, 4 bases at V and 10 bases at J, with 17 bases in the middle. CDR3 length equals 15 residues. Germline V gene sequence: CDR1 MDHEN, CDR2 SYDVKM. CDR3 DNA: TGTGCCAGCAGTTCCGCCTGGGCAGGGGTGTCACCCCTCCACTTT. As protein: CASSSAWAGVSPLHF.

J is TRBJ2-7 and V is TRBV18; 8 bases match TRBD1. The CDR3 loop spans 13 amino acids. The V segment lost 5 bases and the J segment 7 bases; nucleotides outside the gene matches: 7. The germline V gene has CDR1 KGHSH and CDR2 LQKENI. The CDR3 spells CASSGDRTGEQYF. CDR3 in DNA: TGTGCCAGCTCAGGGGACAGGACGGGAGAGCAGTACTTC.

The V gene is TRBV5-1, the J gene TRBJ2-7; 7 bases align to TRBD1. The CDR3 totals 13 residues. From germline, CDR1 is SGHRS and CDR2 YFSETQ. Trimming took 8 bases from V and 0 from J; bases not matched to a gene: 5. For the CDR3, the DNA is TGCGCCAGTCGACAGGGTAGCTCCTACGAGCAGTACTTC. It translates to CASRQGSSYEQYF. The full variable domain, in which reference TRBV5-1 and TRBJ2-7 provide the parts outside the CDR3, is KAGVTQTPRYLIKTRGQQVTLSCSPISGHRSVSWYQQTPGQGLQFLFEYFSETQRNKGNFPGRFSGRQFSNSRSEMNVSTLELGDSALYLCASRQGSSYEQYFGPGTRLTVT.

The chain has TRBV4-3 and TRBJ2-3, with D possibly TRBD2 on 6 matching bases. The germline V gene encodes CDR1 LGHNA and CDR2 YSLEER. This CDR3 is 16 amino acids long. V gave up 0 bases and J gave up 1 base, with 11 bases separating them. This CDR3 is CASSQDWDWGTDTQYF. The CDR3, as DNA: TGCGCCAGCAGCCAAGATTGGGACTGGGGCACAGATACGCAGTATTTT.

The gene calls are TRBV30 and TRBJ2-2, with 7 bases lining up with TRBD2. CDR3 size: 10 residues. The germline CDR1 and CDR2 sequences are GTSNPN and SVGIG (reference sequence). The CDR3 DNA follows: TGTGCTCGGGGGGCCGGGGAGCTGTTTTTT. Encoded protein: CARGAGELFF.

The chain combines TRBV7-2 with TRBJ1-1; no clear D. The CDR3 consists of 14 residues. Deletions cut 5 bases from V and 6 bases from J, with 16 bases between. Germline CDR1 reads SGHTA; CDR2 reads FQGNSA. The CDR3 DNA is TGTGCCAGCAGCCGGCTGGGCAGCTTGGCTGAAGCTTTCTTT. Translating it yields CASSRLGSLAEAFF.

The J gene is TRBJ2-1, the V gene TRBV5-1; TRBD2 aligns across 13 bases. After removal of 4 bases from V and 8 bases from J, the junction contained 12 bases not matched to a gene. CDR3 length: 17 amino acids. Germline assignment: CDR1 SGHRS and CDR2 YFSETQ. The CDR3 nucleotides are TGCGCCAGCAGCGAACTAGCGGGAGGGTATTTGCTGCATGAGCAGTTCTTC. Amino acid sequence: CASSELAGGYLLHEQFF.

The chain joins TRBV24-1 to TRBJ2-1, with 12 positions matching TRBD2. This CDR3 contains 17 residues. The V segment lost 3 bases and the J segment 0 bases; nucleotides outside the gene matches: 2. Germline assignment: CDR1 KGHDR and CDR2 SFDVKD. CDR3 sequence (DNA): TGTGCCACCAGTGATGTGACTAGCGGGAGCTCCTACAATGAGCAGTTCTTC. Translation: CATSDVTSGSSYNEQFF.

On this clone: The sample has other DNA sequences that encode this CDR3 too. The rearrangement joins TRBV2 to TRBJ2-2, with TRBD1 as a possible D gene (6 bases). The CDR3 has 14 residues. Germline CDR1 is SNHLY and CDR2 is FYNNEI. V lost 4 bases to trimming and J lost 5 bases, with 11 bases between them. As DNA, the CDR3 is TGTGCCAGCAGTGGCAGGGGTGGTACCGGGGAGCTGTTTTTT. Residues: CASSGRGGTGELFF.

V usage is TRBV9 and J usage is TRBJ2-5; D might be TRBD1 (5 bases). The CDR3 is 13 residues long. The V end was cut by 4 bases, the J end by 13 bases, with 20 bases between. Per the germline V gene, CDR1 is SGDLS and CDR2 is YYNGEE. For the CDR3, the DNA is TGTGCCAGCAGCAGAAGCGCCCAAGGGGCCCGGTACTTC. Translation gives CASSRSAQGARYF.

J is TRBJ2-3 and V is TRBV2; possibly TRBD1 for D (5 bases). The germline V gene has CDR1 SNHLY and CDR2 FYNNEI. The V end lost 2 bases, the J end lost 2 bases, and 20 bases lay between the germline ends. The CDR3 runs to 18 residues. The DNA of the CDR3 is TGTGCCAGCAGTGAACTTCTCCGCGGACAACATTCCACAGATACGCAGTATTTT. This translates into CASSELLRGQHSTDTQYF.

This chain uses TRBV27 with TRBJ1-2; D possibly corresponds to TRBD1 (5 bases). Between the trimmed V and J ends, which lost 0 bases and 5 bases, there was a span of 10 bases. The CDR3 is 14 residues long. Germline loops: CDR1 MNHEY, CDR2 SMNVEV (reference sequence). CDR3 DNA: TGTGCCAGCAGTTTATCGAGCAGGGTTTATGGCTACACCTTC. Protein product: CASSLSSRVYGYTF.

This chain connects TRBV21-1 to TRBJ2-5; the D segment call TRBD2 is taken from the table without a DNA check. TRBV21-1 corresponds to a pseudogene. There are 17 residues in the CDR3. CDR3 bases: TGTGCCAGCAGCCTCCTCCACCGGGGGGGGAGATTGGAGACCCAGTACTTC. It encodes CASSLLHRGGRLETQYF.

CDR3 sequence: CASSLFDRESYGYTF. Here the CDR3 DNA reads TGTGCCAGCAGTTTATTCGACAGGGAGAGCTATGGCTACACCTTC. This chain uses TRBV28 with TRBJ1-2; 7 nucleotides line up with TRBD1. The CDR3 has 15 amino acids. Germline CDR1 and CDR2: MDHEN and SYDVKM. V lost 1 base, J lost 4 bases, and 6 bases stayed unmatched.

J is TRBJ2-1 and V is TRBV12-3 or TRBV12-4; TRBD1 agrees at 7 bases. The CDR3 is 12 amino acids. The V gene end was trimmed by 5 bases and the J gene end by 12 bases; junction bases not matched to a gene: 7. CDR3 amino acids: CASSIHRGWQFF. The CDR3 DNA sequence: TGTGCCAGCAGTATTCACAGGGGTTGGCAGTTCTTC.

The genes are TRBV18 and TRBJ2-4; TRBD1 agrees at 11 bases. The germline gives CDR1 KGHSH, CDR2 LQKENI. V trimming: 5 bases; J trimming: 1 base; junction bases outside the gene matches: 4. The CDR3 is made up of 16 amino acids. In nucleotides, the CDR3 is TGTGCCAGCTCAGCCGGACAGGGGGCCGCCAAAAACATTCAGTACTTC. Its translation is CASSAGQGAAKNIQYF.

The chain employs TRBV5-1 and TRBJ2-1; a possible D gene is TRBD2 (5 bases). The germline V gene encodes CDR1 SGHRS and CDR2 YFSETQ. This CDR3 has 15 residues. V was trimmed by 5 bases and J by 2 bases, leaving 14 bases between them. This chain's CDR3 is CASSSDFGAYNEQFF. CDR3 bases: TGCGCCAGCAGTTCCGACTTCGGGGCCTACAATGAGCAGTTCTTC.

This clone was detected once. The CDR3 sequence: CASSLYRAGEWRRTGELFF. The CDR3 DNA is TGCGCCAGCAGCTTGTATAGGGCGGGAGAATGGAGAAGGACCGGGGAGCTGTTTTTT. The V and J genes are TRBV5-1 and TRBJ2-2, with 7 bases matching TRBD2. The germline V gene encodes CDR1 SGHRS and CDR2 YFSETQ. The junction had 17 bases not matched to a gene; V was cut back by 1 base and J by 5 bases. The CDR3 totals 19 residues.

The chain is built from TRBV3-1 (or the pseudogene TRBV3-2) and TRBJ2-7; 10 nucleotides line up with TRBD1. The germline gives CDR1 LGHDT, CDR2 YNNKEL (reference sequence). This CDR3 comprises 14 residues. With V trimmed by 4 bases and J by 5 bases, 5 bases remained unmatched. The CDR3 loop is CASSRRDRGDEQYF. In nucleotides, the CDR3 is TGTGCCAGCAGCCGCCGGGACAGGGGAGACGAGCAGTACTTC.